A single T cell receptor beta chain is shown here with its context. Its antigen is not known. The entry originates in a study of identical twins. V lost 10 bases to trimming and J lost 8 bases; unmatched junction nucleotides: 9. The CDR3 is made up of 12 amino acids. MiXCR, run by TCRdb on the 5' RACE reads, gives a single entry per CDR3 protein. Of about 340,000 distinct CDR3 sequences listed, more than 9% are singletons. Whole-study findings and limits: Invariant MAIT and iNKT cells could partly confound zero-insertion analyses. When twins shared out-of-frame alpha sequences, those sequences had excess low generation probability. The analysis was cross-sectional rather than longitudinal within donors. The abundant beta clonotypes from cord blood had fewer insertions, and memory repertoires had none of this.

The same data also went into a second study, on yellow fever vaccine responses in identical twins.

The sequence came from a woman between 18 and 29 years old in good health. Sample: CD8+ T cells sorted from blood. V usage is TRBV12-3 or TRBV12-4 and J usage is TRBJ1-2, with 8 bases identical to TRBD1. The CDR3 DNA reads as TGTGCCATACGCCCAGGGGGCGACGGCTACACCTTC. Translated, it gives CAIRPGGDGYTF.